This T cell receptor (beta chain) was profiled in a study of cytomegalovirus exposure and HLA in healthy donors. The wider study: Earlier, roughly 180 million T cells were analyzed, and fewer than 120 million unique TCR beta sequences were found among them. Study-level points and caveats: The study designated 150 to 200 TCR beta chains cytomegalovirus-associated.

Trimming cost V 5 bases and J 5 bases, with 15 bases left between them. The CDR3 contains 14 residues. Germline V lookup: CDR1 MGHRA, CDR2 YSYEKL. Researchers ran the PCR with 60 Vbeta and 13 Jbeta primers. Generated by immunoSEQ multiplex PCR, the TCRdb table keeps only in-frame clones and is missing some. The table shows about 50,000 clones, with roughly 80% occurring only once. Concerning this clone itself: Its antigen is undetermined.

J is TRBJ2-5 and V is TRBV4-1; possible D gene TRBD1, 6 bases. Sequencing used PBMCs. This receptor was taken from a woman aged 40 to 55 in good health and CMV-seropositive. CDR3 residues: CASSSDSRWETQYF. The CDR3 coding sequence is TGCGCCAGCAGCTCGGACAGCCGTTGGGAGACCCAGTACTTC.